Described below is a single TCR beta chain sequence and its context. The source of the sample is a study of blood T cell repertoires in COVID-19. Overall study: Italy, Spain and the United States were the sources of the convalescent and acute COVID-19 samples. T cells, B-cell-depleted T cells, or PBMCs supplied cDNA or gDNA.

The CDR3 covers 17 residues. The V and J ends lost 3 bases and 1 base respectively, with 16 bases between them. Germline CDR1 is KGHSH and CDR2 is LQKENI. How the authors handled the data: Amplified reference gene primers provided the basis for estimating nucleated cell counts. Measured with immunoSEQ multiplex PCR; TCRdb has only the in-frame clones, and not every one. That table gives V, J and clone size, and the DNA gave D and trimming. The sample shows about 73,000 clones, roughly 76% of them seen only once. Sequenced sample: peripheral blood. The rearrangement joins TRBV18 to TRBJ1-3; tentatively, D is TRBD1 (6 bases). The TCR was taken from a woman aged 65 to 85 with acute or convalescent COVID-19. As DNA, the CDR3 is TGTGCCAGCTCACCCTTACAGGGCCCCTCATCTGGAAACACCATATATTTT. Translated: CASSPLQGPSSGNTIYF.